A selection of T cell receptor beta chains follows, all from one sample in a study of blood T cell repertoires in COVID-19. Sequenced by immunoSEQ multiplex PCR; TCRdb stores in-frame clones only, minus some. The table shows some 180,000 clones, with roughly 86% occurring only once. Sequencing was carried out using peripheral blood. These receptors were taken from a woman over 75 with COVID-19, enrolled during active disease. The CDR3 runs from the conserved cysteine through the conserved F or W. A D gene is named only where the DNA matches it firmly. Expanded clones get a size class; other rows say once, few or many, or leave the size out.

few	.	TRBV2	TRBJ2-2	TGTGCCAGCAGTCGCGAGTACACCGGGGAGCTGTTTTTT	CASSREYTGELFF
few	.	TRBV2	TRBJ1-2	TGTGCCAGCAGTGATGGCAGTCCCTATGGCTACACCTTC	CASSDGSPYGYTF
.	TRBD1	TRBV7-3	TRBJ1-1	TGTGCCAGCAGCTCCCAAGGACAGGGTACCACTGAAGCTTTCTTT	CASSSQGQGTTEAFF
.	TRBD2	TRBV6-6	TRBJ2-1	TGTGCGACGCGAAGTGGACTAGCGGGGCAGCAGTTCTTC	CATRSGLAGQQFF
.	.	TRBV9	TRBJ2-3	TGTGCCAGCAGCGTAGAAGGGCGTGGCGGGAGCACAGATACGCAGTATTTT	CASSVEGRGGSTDTQYF
.	TRBD1	TRBV9	TRBJ1-1	TGTGCCAGCAGCCCGCGTCGACAGGGGTGGACTGAAGCTTTCTTT	CASSPRRQGWTEAFF
.	.	TRBV4-2	TRBJ2-7	TGTGCCAGCAGCCAAGAGGTACAGGTCAACGAGCAGTACTTC	CASSQEVQVNEQYF
few	TRBD1	TRBV3-1/TRBV3-2	TRBJ1-6	TGTGCCAGCAGCCCGGTGGGACAGGTTAATTCACCCCTCCACTTT	CASSPVGQVNSPLHF
.	.	TRBV18	TRBJ1-1	TGTGCCAGCTCATCGACAGAGAACACTGAAGCTTTCTTT	CASSSTENTEAFF
once	.	TRBV5-5	TRBJ1-3	TGTGCCAGCAGCTCGGACAGCATCTCTGGAAACACCATATATTTT	CASSSDSISGNTIYF
.	.	TRBV19	TRBJ1-4	TGTGCCAGTACCCCGGACACAGAAAAACTGTTTTTT	CASTPDTEKLFF